These T cell receptor beta chains were read from a single sample in a study of control samples from healthy donors and cancer patients. The protocol was immunoSEQ multiplex PCR, while the TCRdb copy is restricted to in-frame clones and leaves out a portion. The sample holds over 80,000 clones, about four fifths seen once. Sequencing was performed on blood. These receptors all stem from a woman aged 25 to 39 in good health. Both conserved end residues are part of each CDR3. D genes are given only for firm matches. Size values are once, few and many counts, or a class for expanded clones, and some rows have none.

J gene | V gene | D gene | clone size | CDR3 DNA | CDR3 protein
TRBJ2-3 | TRBV6-2/TRBV6-3 | TRBD1 | . | TGTGCCAGCAGTTACTCGGACAGGAACGTGGATACGCAGTATTTT | CASSYSDRNVDTQYF
TRBJ2-2 | TRBV5-1 | TRBD1 | . | TGCGCCAGGCGGCGGCAGGGGGCACCTAAACACCGGGGAGCTGTTTTT | CARRRQGAPKHRGAVF
TRBJ1-5 | TRBV30 | . | . | TGTGCCTGGAGTGGGAGGGGAAATTGGAATCAGCCCCAGCATTTT | CAWSGRGNWNQPQHF
TRBJ2-5 | TRBV6-1 | . | . | TGTGCCAGCAGTGAGATCCAAGAGACCCAGTACTTC | CASSEIQETQYF
TRBJ2-1 | TRBV27 | . | . | TGTGCCAGCAGTTTAGAGGGGATAGCCTACAATGAGCAGTTCTTC | CASSLEGIAYNEQFF
TRBJ2-7 | TRBV10-3 | . | . | TGTGCCACAGCCCCCGCGGCAGGACTAACCTCCTACGAGCAGTACTTC | CATAPAAGLTSYEQYF
TRBJ2-7 | TRBV7-2 | . | . | TGTGCCAGCAGCTTAGAGGGGGAAGACGAGCAGTACTTC | CASSLEGEDEQYF
TRBJ1-1 | TRBV30 | . | once | TGTGCCTGGTGTTCGGGACACTTTATGAACACTGAAGCTTTCTTT | CAWCSGHFMNTEAFF
TRBJ2-6 | TRBV19 | . | . | TGTGCCAGTAGTATGGATTGGGCCAGGGGGGGCTCTGGGGCCAACGTCCTGACTTTC | CASSMDWARGGSGANVLTF
TRBJ2-7 | TRBV3-1/TRBV3-2 | . | . | TGTGCCAGCAGCCAAGTAAGGAGCGCTTACGAGCAGTACTTC | CASSQVRSAYEQYF
TRBJ2-3 | TRBV7-2 | TRBD2 | . | TGTGCCAGCAGCCTGGGACTAGCGGGGGATACGCAGTATTTT | CASSLGLAGDTQYF
TRBJ2-3 | TRBV29-1 | TRBD1 | . | TGCAGCGTTGAAGCTCTCCCCCGACAGGGATCTAGCACAGATACGCAGTATTTT | CSVEALPRQGSSTDTQYF
TRBJ2-5 | TRBV10-1 | TRBD1 | once | TGCGCCAGCAGTTCCGGACAGGGGATCTTCGAGACCCAGTACTTC | CASSSGQGIFETQYF
TRBJ1-1 | TRBV18 | . | . | TGTGCCAGCTCACCTGACTTAGGGAGAATGAACACTGAAGCTTTCTTT | CASSPDLGRMNTEAFF
TRBJ1-5 | TRBV19 | . | . | TGTGCCAGTAGTATAAGTGGCAGGGGAAGCAATCAGCCCCAGCATTTT | CASSISGRGSNQPQHF
TRBJ2-3 | TRBV9 | . | . | TGTGCCAGCAGCCCTAGTGGATGGGGCAGCGGAAGCACAGATACGCAGTATTTT | CASSPSGWGSGSTDTQYF